One sample yielded the 8 T cell receptor beta chains listed below, sequenced in a study of shared clonotypes between healthy human individuals. TCRdb keeps only in-frame clones here, not all; method: immunoSEQ multiplex PCR. The sample consists of about 520,000 clones, 78% of them appearing once. Sequencing was carried out using PBMCs. These receptors all stem from a woman in her thirties or forties in good health. Some clones in this sample may be carry-over from other donors' samples.

This clone has only one observation. The chain couples TRBV13 to TRBJ1-2, with a tentative D call TRBD1 (6 bases). Germline assignment: CDR1 PRHDT and CDR2 FYEKMQ (reference sequence). Trimming removed 0 bases at V and 2 bases at J, with 10 bases between. The CDR3 spans 15 residues. CDR3: CASSLGRQANYGYTF. The DNA of the CDR3 is TGTGCCAGCAGCTTAGGTCGACAGGCAAACTATGGCTACACCTTC.

For this clone: The same CDR3 is also encoded by other DNA sequences in this sample. This sequence joins TRBV19 and TRBJ1-5; TRBD1 agrees at 7 bases. J lost 2 bases, V lost 5 bases, and 3 bases had no gene match. This CDR3 has 14 amino acids. Looked up from germline, CDR1 is LNHDA and CDR2 is SQIVND (reference sequence). CDR3 nucleotide sequence: TGTGCCAGTAGTGGCACAGGGGGCAATCAGCCCCAGCATTTT. Translation: CASSGTGGNQPQHF.

This sequence joins TRBV28 and TRBJ2-5, with D unresolved. The J call may not be correct, given that the DNA end is closer to TRBJ2-7. The germline gives CDR1 MDHEN, CDR2 SYDVKM. The CDR3 has 12 amino acids. This CDR3 reads CASVESSYEQYF. The CDR3 nucleotides read TGTGCCAGCGTTGAGAGCTCCTACGAGCAGTACTTC.

The chain has TRBV2 and TRBJ2-2; 9 bases are shared with TRBD1. CDR3 length: 14 amino acids. After removal of 10 bases from V and 5 bases from J, the junction contained 8 bases not matched to a gene. Germline CDR1 is SNHLY and CDR2 is FYNNEI. The CDR3 loop reads CATRGTGPTGELFF. The CDR3 DNA reads TGTGCCACGCGGGGGACAGGGCCAACCGGGGAGCTGTTTTTT.

This rearrangement joins TRBV5-1 to TRBJ2-7; D is perhaps TRBD1 or TRBD2 (5 bases each). Looked up from germline, CDR1 is SGHRS and CDR2 is YFSETQ. The CDR3 extends over 15 amino acids. The ends were cut back, 5 bases at V and 0 bases at J, with 15 bases in the middle. CDR3 in DNA: TGCGCCAGCAGACCAGGGAGTGGGAGCTCCTACGAGCAGTACTTC. This codes for CASRPGSGSSYEQYF.

This clone was observed many times. The chain combines TRBV7-8 with TRBJ1-4, with 10 positions matching TRBD1. This CDR3 comprises 15 residues. Unmatched junction bases numbered 7, after V lost 5 bases and J lost 7 bases. Looked up from germline, CDR1 is SGHVS and CDR2 is FQNEAQ. The CDR3, as DNA: TGTGCCAGCAGCCCCTGGACAGGGGGAGGTGAAAAACTGTTTTTT. This encodes CASSPWTGGGEKLFF.

This chain connects TRBV19 to TRBJ1-2; possibly TRBD1 for D (5 bases). The CDR3 is made up of 14 amino acids. Germline V lookup: CDR1 LNHDA, CDR2 SQIVND (reference sequence). Deletions cut 4 bases from V and 4 bases from J, with 13 bases between. In DNA, the CDR3 is TGTGCCAGTAGTACCCCACCCGACAGCTATGGCTACACCTTC. Translated, it gives CASSTPPDSYGYTF. Based on the CDR3 plus reference TRBV19 and TRBJ1-2, the full variable domain is DGGITQSPKYLFRKEGQNVTLSCEQNLNHDAMYWYRQDPGQGLRLIYYSQIVNDFQKGDIAEGYSVSREKKESFPLTVTSAQKNPTAFYLCASSTPPDSYGYTFGSGTRLTVV.

The chain has TRBV28 and TRBJ1-1, with D unclear. CDR1 and CDR2 from the germline V gene are MDHEN and SYDVKM. V shed 2 bases and J shed 3 bases, with 7 bases lying between them. This CDR3 spans 13 amino acids. Here the CDR3 reads CASSLGPYTEAFF. The DNA of the CDR3 is TGTGCCAGCAGTTTAGGGCCCTACACTGAAGCTTTCTTT.